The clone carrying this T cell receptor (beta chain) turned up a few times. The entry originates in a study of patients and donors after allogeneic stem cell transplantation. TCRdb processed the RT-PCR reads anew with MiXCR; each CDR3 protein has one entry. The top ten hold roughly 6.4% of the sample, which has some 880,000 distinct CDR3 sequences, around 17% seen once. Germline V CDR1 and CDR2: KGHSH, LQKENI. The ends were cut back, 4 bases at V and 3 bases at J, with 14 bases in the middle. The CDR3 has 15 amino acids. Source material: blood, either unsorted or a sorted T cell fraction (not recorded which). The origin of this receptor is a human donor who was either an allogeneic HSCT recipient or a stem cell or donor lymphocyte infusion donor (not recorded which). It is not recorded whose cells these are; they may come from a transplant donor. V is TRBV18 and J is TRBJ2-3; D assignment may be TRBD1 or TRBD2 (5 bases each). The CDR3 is CASSHGSGPTDTQYF. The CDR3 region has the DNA TGTGCCAGCTCACACGGATCGGGACCGACAGATACGCAGTATTTT.